This T cell receptor (beta chain) was sequenced in a study of blood T cell repertoires in COVID-19. Study at large: COVID-19 samples collected from the United States, Italy and Spain covered acute and convalescent phases. Nucleic acid was either cDNA or gDNA, and it came from T cells, B-cell-depleted T cells, or PBMCs.

Germline CDR1 is SGHTA and CDR2 is FQGNSA. V dropped 5 bases and J dropped 5 bases, with 9 bases sitting between them. The CDR3 extends over 13 amino acids. Authors' processing steps: Reference gene primer amplification in the assay estimated nucleated cell counts. The table came from immunoSEQ multiplex PCR; TCRdb's copy has only in-frame clones and leaves some out. V and J calls plus clone size are reproduced from that table; the DNA served to infer D and trimming. The sample has about 64,000 clones; roughly 85% are singletons. The sequence was collected from a man aged 40-49 years with acute or convalescent COVID-19. The V gene is TRBV7-2, the J gene TRBJ1-4; no definite D call. The sequenced material came from peripheral blood. The CDR3 sequence is CASSTVQNEKLFF. DNA for the CDR3: TGTGCCAGCAGCACGGTACAGAATGAAAAACTGTTTTTT. Supplemented by reference TRBV7-2 and TRBJ1-4, the full variable domain reads GAGVSQSPSNKVTEKGKDVELRCDPISGHTALYWYRQSLGQGLEFLIYFQGNSAPDKSGLPSDRFSAERTGGSVSTLTIQRTQQEDSAVYLCASSTVQNEKLFFGSGTQLSVL.